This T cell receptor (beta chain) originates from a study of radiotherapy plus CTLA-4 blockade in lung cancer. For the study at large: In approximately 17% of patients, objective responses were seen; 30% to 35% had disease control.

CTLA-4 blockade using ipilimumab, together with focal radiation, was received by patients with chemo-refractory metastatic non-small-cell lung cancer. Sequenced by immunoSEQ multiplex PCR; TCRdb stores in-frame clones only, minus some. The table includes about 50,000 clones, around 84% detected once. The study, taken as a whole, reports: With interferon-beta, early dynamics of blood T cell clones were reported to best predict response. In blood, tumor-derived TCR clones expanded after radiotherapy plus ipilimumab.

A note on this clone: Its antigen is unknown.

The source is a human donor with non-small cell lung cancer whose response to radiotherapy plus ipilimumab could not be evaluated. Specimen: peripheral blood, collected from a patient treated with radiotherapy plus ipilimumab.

CDR3 loop: CASRVGQGSTEAFF. The CDR3 coding sequence is TGTGCCAGCAGAGTCGGACAGGGAAGTACTGAAGCTTTCTTT. V gene TRBV6-5 combines with J gene TRBJ1-1, with TRBD1 matching 8 bases. Germline assignment: CDR1 MNHEY and CDR2 SVGAGI. This CDR3 is built from 14 residues. V was clipped by 6 bases and J by 5 bases; unmatched bases: 8.